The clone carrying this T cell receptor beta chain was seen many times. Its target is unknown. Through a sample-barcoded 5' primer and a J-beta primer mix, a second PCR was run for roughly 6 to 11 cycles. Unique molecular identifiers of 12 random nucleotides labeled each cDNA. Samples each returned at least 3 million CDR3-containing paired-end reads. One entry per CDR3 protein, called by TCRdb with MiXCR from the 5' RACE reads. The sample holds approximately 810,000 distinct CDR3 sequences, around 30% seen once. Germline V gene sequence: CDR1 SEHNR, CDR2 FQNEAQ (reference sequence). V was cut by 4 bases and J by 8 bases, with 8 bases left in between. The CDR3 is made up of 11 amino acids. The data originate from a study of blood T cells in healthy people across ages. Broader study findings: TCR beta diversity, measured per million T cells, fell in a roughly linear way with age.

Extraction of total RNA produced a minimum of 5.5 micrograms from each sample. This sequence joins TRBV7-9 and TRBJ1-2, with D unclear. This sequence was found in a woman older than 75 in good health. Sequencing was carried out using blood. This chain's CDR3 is CASSSLGGYTF. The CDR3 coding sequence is TGTGCCAGCAGCTCTCTCGGAGGCTACACCTTC. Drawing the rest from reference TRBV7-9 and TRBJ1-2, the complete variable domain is DTGVSQNPRHKITKRGQNVTFRCDPISEHNRLYWYRQTLGQGPEFLTYFQNEAQLEKSRLLSDRFSAERPKGSFSTLEIQRTEQGDSAMYLCASSSLGGYTFGSGTRLTVV.